Each of the 2 T cell receptor beta chains below was sequenced from the same sample in a study of neurological immune-mediated disorders. TCRdb reprocessed the 5' RACE reads with MiXCR, giving one entry per CDR3 protein. The sample carries some 37,000 distinct CDR3 sequences, 10% to 13% recorded once. The sequenced material came from PBMCs. Receptors were obtained from a woman aged 25 to 39 with HTLV-1-associated myelopathy (HAM/TSP).

The gene calls are TRBV3-1 and TRBJ2-3; 8 bases map to TRBD1. This CDR3 is built from 16 residues. J lost 3 bases, V lost 1 base, and 6 bases had no gene match. In germline, CDR1 is LGHDT, CDR2 YNNKEL (reference sequence). CDR3 protein: CASSQAWTGRTDTQYF. DNA of the CDR3: TGTGCCAGCAGCCAAGCGTGGACAGGGAGAACAGATACGCAGTATTTT.

By frequency in the sample, this clonotype is medium-sized. This chain connects TRBV6-4 to TRBJ2-3; D is unclear. The CDR3 runs to 13 residues. Germline-derived CDR1 and CDR2 are MRHNA and SNTAGT. With 0 bases removed from V and 6 bases from J, the gap between germline ends came to 7 bases. The CDR3 loop is CASSDSIVDTQYF. In nucleotides, the CDR3 is TGTGCCAGCAGTGACTCAATCGTGGATACGCAGTATTTT.